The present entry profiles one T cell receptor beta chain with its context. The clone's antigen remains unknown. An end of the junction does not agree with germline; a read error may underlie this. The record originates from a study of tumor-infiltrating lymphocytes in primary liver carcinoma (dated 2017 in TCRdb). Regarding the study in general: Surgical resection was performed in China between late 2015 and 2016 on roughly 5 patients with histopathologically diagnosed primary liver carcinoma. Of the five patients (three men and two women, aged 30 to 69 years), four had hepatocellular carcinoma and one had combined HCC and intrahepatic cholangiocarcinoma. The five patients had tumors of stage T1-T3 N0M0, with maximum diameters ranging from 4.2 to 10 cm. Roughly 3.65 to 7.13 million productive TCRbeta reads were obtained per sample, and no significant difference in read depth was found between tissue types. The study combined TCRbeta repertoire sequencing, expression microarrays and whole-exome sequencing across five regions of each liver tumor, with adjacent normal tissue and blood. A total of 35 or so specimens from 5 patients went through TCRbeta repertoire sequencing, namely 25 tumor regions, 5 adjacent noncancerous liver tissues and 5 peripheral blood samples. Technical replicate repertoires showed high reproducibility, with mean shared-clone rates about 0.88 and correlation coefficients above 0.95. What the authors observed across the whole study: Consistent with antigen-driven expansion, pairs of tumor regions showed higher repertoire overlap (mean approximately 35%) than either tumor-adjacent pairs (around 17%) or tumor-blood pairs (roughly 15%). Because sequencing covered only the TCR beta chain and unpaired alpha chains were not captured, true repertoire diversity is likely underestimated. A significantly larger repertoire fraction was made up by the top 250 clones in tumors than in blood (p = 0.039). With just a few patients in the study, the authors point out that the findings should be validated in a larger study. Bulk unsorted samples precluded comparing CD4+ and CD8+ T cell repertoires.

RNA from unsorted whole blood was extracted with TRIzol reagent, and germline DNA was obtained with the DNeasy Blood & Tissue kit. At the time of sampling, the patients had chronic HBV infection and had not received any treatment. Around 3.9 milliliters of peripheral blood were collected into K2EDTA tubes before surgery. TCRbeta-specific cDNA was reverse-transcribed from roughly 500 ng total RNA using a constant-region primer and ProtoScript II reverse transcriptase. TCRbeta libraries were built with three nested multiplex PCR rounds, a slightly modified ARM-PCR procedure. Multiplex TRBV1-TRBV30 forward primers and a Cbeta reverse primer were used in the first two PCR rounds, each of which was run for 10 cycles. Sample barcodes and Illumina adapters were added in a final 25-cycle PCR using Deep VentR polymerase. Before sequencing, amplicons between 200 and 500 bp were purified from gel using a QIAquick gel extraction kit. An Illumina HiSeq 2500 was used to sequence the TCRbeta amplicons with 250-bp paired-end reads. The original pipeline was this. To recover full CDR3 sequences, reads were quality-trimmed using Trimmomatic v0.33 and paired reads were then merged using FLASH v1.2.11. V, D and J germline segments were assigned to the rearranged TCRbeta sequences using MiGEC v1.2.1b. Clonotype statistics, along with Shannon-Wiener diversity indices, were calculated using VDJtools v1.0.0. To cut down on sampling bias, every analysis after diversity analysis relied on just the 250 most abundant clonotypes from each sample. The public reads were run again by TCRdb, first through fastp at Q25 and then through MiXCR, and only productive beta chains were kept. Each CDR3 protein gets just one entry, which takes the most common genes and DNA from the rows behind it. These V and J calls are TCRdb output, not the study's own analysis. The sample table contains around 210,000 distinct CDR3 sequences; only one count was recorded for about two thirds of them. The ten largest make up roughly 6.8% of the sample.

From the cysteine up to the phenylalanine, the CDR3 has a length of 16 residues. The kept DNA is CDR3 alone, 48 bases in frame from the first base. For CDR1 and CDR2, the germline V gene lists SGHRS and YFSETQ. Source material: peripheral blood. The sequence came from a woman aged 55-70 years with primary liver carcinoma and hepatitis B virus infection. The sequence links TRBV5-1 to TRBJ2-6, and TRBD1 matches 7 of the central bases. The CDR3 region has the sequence CVSREGQCDGANVLTF. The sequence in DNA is TGCGTCAGCAGAGAGGGACAGTGCGATGGGGCCAACGTCCTGACTTTC.